This T cell receptor (beta chain) was retrieved from a study of blood T cell repertoires in COVID-19 (TCRdb year 2020). Background for the entire study: For ImmuneRACE Cohort 3, a participant was defined as recovered based on two consecutive negative NP/OP PCR tests, clearance by a healthcare professional, or resolution of symptoms. Samples came from the ongoing ImmuneRACE study (first 160 participants) plus 1,254 subjects from 6 global collaborators. Where available, HLA class I and class II types were obtained from metadata supplied by the sample provider rather than from assay-based typing. A freely available public database, intended as a resource for researchers studying the immune response to SARS-CoV-2, is where the repertoires were released. Nearly every sample came with metadata listing a de-identified subject ID, COVID-19 status, age in years and sex. The material from the prospective study consisted of cDNA or gDNA derived from T cells, B-cell-depleted T cells, or PBMCs. Samples covering the acute and convalescent phases of COVID-19 were provided by collaborators in the United States, Italy and Spain. Deeply sampled blood TCRbeta repertoires from subjects exposed to, actively infected with, or recovered from COVID-19 were included in the dataset.

The immunoSEQ Assay, a bias-controlled multiplex PCR, was used to amplify TCRbeta CDR3 regions from genomic DNA. The original pipeline was this. Within the assay, amplification of reference gene primers was used to estimate how many nucleated cells each sample contained. To quantify the absolute abundance of each unique TCRbeta CDR3 rearrangement, sequence reads were collapsed and filtered. For each sample, productive Simpson clonality was calculated as the square root of Simpson's diversity index across productive rearrangements. The immuneACCESS repertoire file appears here via TCRdb, limited to in-frame rearrangements. These files lack a portion of the clones; in checked studies, under half of the deficit traces to unresolved V genes, and the cause of the others is not known. V and J calls and clone size are those listed in that table; D and trimming were worked out from the DNA. This sample lists approximately 150,000 clones; 84% were detected once. The ten largest clones take up approximately 4% of the sample.

A word on this clone: Its antigen has not been determined. No clone much larger than this one lies a single base away; base qualities are absent.

What the study reported, not specific to this receptor: How much clinical and demographic metadata was included differed by source and by participant, and the metadata was provided uncurated.

The CDR3, cysteine through phenylalanine, is 13 amino acids long. The sequence is cut down to CDR3 DNA, 39 bases in frame from base 1. Trimming costs V 6 bases and J 2 bases, and their ends lie 8 bases apart. The CDR1 and CDR2 encoded by the germline V gene (reference sequence) are MNHEY and SMNVEV. In the prospective study, participants were about 18 to 100 years old, resided in fewer than 25 geographic areas of the United States, and were enrolled through a virtual design. To assign participants to cohorts, the prospective study relied on clinical history that participants themselves reported in a screening survey and a study questionnaire. Each participant in the prospective study had whole blood, serum and a nasopharyngeal or oropharyngeal swab collected by mobile phlebotomists. Additional blood draws and questionnaires over a 2-month period could optionally be provided by prospective study participants. Prospective study blood samples were shipped either frozen or at room temperature before DNA extraction.

What was sequenced was PBMCs or T cells enriched from blood (not recorded which). The chain links TRBV27 with TRBJ1-3; 6 matching bases give a weak D call of TRBD1. The TCR sequence derives from a man between 45 and 60 years old in a cohort exposed to, infected with or recovered from COVID-19 (not recorded which). The encoded CDR3 is CASRGAAGNTIYF. The nucleotide sequence is TGTGCCAGCAGGGGGGCAGCTGGAAACACCATATATTTT.